This T cell receptor beta chain originates from a study of T cell responses to AZD1222 COVID-19 vaccine (TCRdb year 2021). Regarding the study in general: A total of under 250 trial participants underwent TCR sequencing, of whom about 210 had received two doses of AZD1222 and approximately 26 had received two doses of the MenACWY control vaccine. Trial participants were enrolled by age into subgroups of 18-55, 56-69 and 70-plus years, and around 150, 29 and 61 TCR-sequenced participants, respectively, were included in these subgroups. Overall results and qualifications from the work: The vaccine-associated CD4 TCRs covered the entire spike protein, and the dominant responses fell in regions 160-218 and 743-854. Because no samples from the day 14 peak response were available, repertoires could be characterized only after the peak T cell response. The 56-69-year group was small, and its depth increase did not reach significance, likely because of low power. Conclusions about previously exposed vaccinees are limited because only six or seven AZD1222 recipients were SARS-CoV-2 seropositive at baseline. Spike-specific TCR breadth and depth rose significantly after two AZD1222 doses compared with day 0 and with MenACWY recipients. Participants were mostly white British, with more females than males. The authors suggested clonal diversity may have been underestimated. Reportedly, almost half of the unique spike-specific TCRs recognized epitopes lying outside the regions that are mutated in the B.1.351 and B.1.1.7 variants.

V and J are trimmed by 2 bases and 3 bases, and the gene matches miss 10 bases of the junction. According to the germline V gene (reference sequence), CDR1 reads SGHKS and CDR2 reads YYEKEE. The CDR3, from cysteine to phenylalanine, totals 17 residues. Kept here is only the CDR3 DNA, which spans 51 bases and is read in frame from base 1. The CDR3 regions of human TCRbeta chains were analyzed by immunosequencing. For the original study's pipeline: Repertoire TCRs were matched against a reference library of SARS-CoV-2-specific TCRs generated with the MIRA antigen-specificity platform. Breadth was defined as the fraction of unique TCRs that were SARS-CoV-2-associated. Depth was defined as the fraction of total T cells that were SARS-CoV-2-associated. Using the MIRA data, each spike-specific TCR was assigned both to the spike region to which the TCR was reactive and to a CD4 or CD8 class. Log10-transformed breadth and depth values were compared by one-way ANOVA with Sidak's multiple comparisons tests. TCRdb re-hosts the immuneACCESS table, in-frame sequences only. Its copies lack some clones; in the studies checked, an unresolved V gene accounts for under half of them, and the cause for the rest is not known. The DNA was the basis for D and trimming; V, J and clone size are from that table. The table for this sample lists under 150,000 clones; approximately 85% of them were counted only once. The ten largest clones take up approximately 8% of the sample.

With respect to this clone: Its antigen is not yet known. Base qualities are missing; no much larger clone stands one base away.

The sample's time point label, decoded: about 28 days (+/-7) after the second vaccine dose. The treatment or condition label on this specimen signifies: meningococcal conjugate vaccine given as trial control. Samples from vaccinated people were obtained from the UK trials COV001 and COV002, which included a single-blind randomized controlled phase 2/3 trial of AZD1222 (ChAdOx1 nCoV-19) in healthy adults. For TCRbeta chain sequencing, PBMC samples were collected from trial participants at day 0 and at day 28 after the second dose. The receptor's source is an adult who received the MenACWY meningococcal vaccine as a control. The rearrangement combines TRBV5-5 with TRBJ2-5; the junction holds 10 bases that match TRBD2. The sequences come from peripheral blood, collected 28 days after the second dose of the MenACWY control vaccine. For the CDR3, the sequence is CASSLIYLAGDEETQYF. The nucleotide sequence is TGTGCCAGCAGCTTAATTTATCTAGCGGGGGATGAAGAGACCCAGTACTTC.